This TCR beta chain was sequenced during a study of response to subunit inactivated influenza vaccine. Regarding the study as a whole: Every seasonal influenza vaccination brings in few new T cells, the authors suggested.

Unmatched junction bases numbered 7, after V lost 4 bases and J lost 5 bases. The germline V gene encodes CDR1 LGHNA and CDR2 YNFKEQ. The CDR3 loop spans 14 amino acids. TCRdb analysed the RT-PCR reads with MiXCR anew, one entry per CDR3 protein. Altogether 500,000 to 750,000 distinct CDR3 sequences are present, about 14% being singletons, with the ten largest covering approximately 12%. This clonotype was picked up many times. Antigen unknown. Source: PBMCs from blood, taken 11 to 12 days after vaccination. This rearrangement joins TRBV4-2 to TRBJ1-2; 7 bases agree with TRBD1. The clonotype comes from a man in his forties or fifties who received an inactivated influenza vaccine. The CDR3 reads CASSRIGQEYGYTF. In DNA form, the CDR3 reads TGTGCCAGCAGCCGGATTGGACAGGAGTATGGCTACACCTTC.